The T cell receptor beta chain under discussion was sequenced for a study of T-cell reconstitution after alpha-beta-depleted transplantation in children (dated by TCRdb to the mid-2010s). With regard to the full study: The study quantitatively tracked T-cell immune reconstitution after TCRalphabeta/CD19-depleted allogeneic hematopoietic cell transplantation in children using TCR repertoire profiling.

A few counts support this clonotype. Its antigen is not yet known. No base quality information exists; no much larger clone differs at one position. Libraries came from PCR. Sequencer: Illumina HiSeq 2500. Molecular barcoding was employed in the preparation of TCR libraries, with unique molecular identifiers being used to normalize TCRbeta repertoire quantification. The raw public reads went through TCRdb reprocessing: fastp at Q25, MiXCR clone calling, in-frame beta chains kept. CDR3 protein sequences are deduplicated, and each keeps its most common genes and DNA. Present in this sample are some 600,000 distinct CDR3 sequences, roughly 17% of which were seen just once. The ten top clones hold approximately 1% of the sample. V is shortened by 3 bases, J by 0 bases, and the region joining them spans 12 bases. The CDR3 contains 16 residues, cysteine and phenylalanine counted. This entry keeps only the CDR3 DNA: 48 bases, framed from base 1.

The V and J genes are TRBV12-3 or TRBV12-4 and TRBJ2-1, with an unclear D gene assignment. The sequence derives from a human donor who donated a stem cell graft to a child with acute myeloid leukemia. This material consisted of PBMCs from the stem cell graft donor, taken from the stem cell graft. The nucleotide sequence is given as TGTGCCAGCAGTTTCACCGGGCCGAGCTCCTACAATGAGCAGTTCTTC. Its protein product is CASSFTGPSSYNEQFF.